This T cell receptor (beta chain) was identified in a study of cytomegalovirus exposure and HLA in healthy donors. Comment on this clone: Its target is not known.

Study-level results: A later analysis reportedly identified an Asian-associated ancestry cluster as carrying fewer N-insertions than the approximately 640-donor mean. Accurate prediction of most subjects' HLA-A and HLA-B alleles from TCR beta sequences was reported.

Healthy donors of bone marrow made up the group. Primers: 60 Vbeta forward and 13 Jbeta reverse. Sequencing used immunoSEQ multiplex PCR; TCRdb keeps in-frame clones, though not all of them. The table lists 150,000 to 200,000 clones, 70% to 80% of them singletons. Germline V gives CDR1 MDHEN, CDR2 SYDVKM. Trimming left V 8 bases short and J 1 base short, with 14 bases between. The CDR3 is 14 amino acids. The specimen sequenced was PBMCs. The clonotype was recovered from a woman between 40 and 50 years old in good health and CMV-seronegative. The rearrangement uses TRBV28 and TRBJ1-1; possibly TRBD1 for D (6 bases). CDR3 residues: CASHYPGENTEAFF. The CDR3 DNA reads TGTGCCAGCCATTACCCAGGGGAGAACACTGAAGCTTTCTTT. Filled out from reference TRBV28 and TRBJ1-1, the complete variable domain reads DVKVTQSSRYLVKRTGEKVFLECVQDMDHENMFWYRQDPGLGLRLIYFSYDVKMKEKGDIPEGYSVSREKKERFSLILESASTNQTSMYLCASHYPGENTEAFFGQGTRLTVV.